This T cell receptor (beta chain) appears in the sequencing data of a study of blood T cell repertoires in COVID-19. Study details: COVID-19 samples collected from the United States, Italy and Spain covered acute and convalescent phases. T cells, B-cell-depleted T cells, or PBMCs provided the cDNA or gDNA that served as material.

This clone was counted a single time. The CDR3 has 15 amino acids. Germline V gene lookup returns CDR1 WSHSY and CDR2 SAAADI. J lost 9 bases, V lost 4 bases, and 5 bases had no gene match. Produced via immunoSEQ multiplex PCR; TCRdb's table is partial and in-frame only. The top ten hold roughly 5% of the sample, which has more than 200,000 clones, around nine tenths seen once. The sequencing sample was made of peripheral blood. The chain recombines TRBV10-2 with TRBJ2-1; the match to TRBD2 covers 14 bases. This receptor was identified in an older woman with COVID-19, enrolled during active disease. The CDR3, as DNA: TGCGCCAGCAGTGTAGGGACTAGCGGGAGCGGTGAGCAGTTCTTC. Protein product: CASSVGTSGSGEQFF.